The 24 T cell receptor beta chains below were found in one sample sequenced in a study of T cells in Graves' hyperthyroidism and ophthalmopathy. RNA transcripts gave rise to amplified TCR beta CDR3 regions. During a first-round RT-PCR of the TCR CDR3, the HTBI primer set was used. TCRdb re-called the multiplex PCR reads through MiXCR, storing one row per CDR3 protein. In the table there are about 590,000 distinct CDR3 sequences, about 14% of which are singletons. Sequenced sample: blood. The receptor set was obtained from a woman between 18 and 29 years old with Graves' ophthalmopathy.

The chain joins TRBV28 to TRBJ2-1, with D possibly matching TRBD1 (6 bases). The CDR3 spans 15 residues. Germline CDR1 reads MDHEN; CDR2 reads SYDVKM. Trimming took 8 bases from V and 10 from J, leaving 24 bases between them. The CDR3 loop reads CASWTRSTPGVEQFF. The DNA of the CDR3 is TGTGCCAGCTGGACCCGGTCCACCCCAGGGGTGGAGCAGTTCTTC.

This clonotype was recorded many times. V usage is TRBV13 and J usage is TRBJ1-2; D is unresolved. The CDR3 spans 13 residues. Trimming shortened V by 0 bases and J by 4 bases, and 6 bases separated the two germline ends. Germline lookup yields CDR1 PRHDT and CDR2 FYEKMQ (reference sequence). This CDR3 is CASSLGPSYGYTF. CDR3 bases: TGTGCCAGCAGCTTAGGCCCCTCCTATGGCTACACCTTC.

This clonotype was counted a few times. The rearrangement joins TRBV19 to TRBJ1-2; maybe TRBD1 (5 bases). V gave up 3 bases and J gave up 7 bases, with 12 bases separating them. CDR1 and CDR2 from the germline V gene are LNHDA and SQIVND (reference sequence). CDR3 length: 13 residues. The CDR3 here is CASSIPGGLGYTF. CDR3 bases: TGTGCCAGTAGTATCCCTGGGGGTCTTGGCTACACCTTC.

The chain links TRBV6-1 to TRBJ1-5; D gene ambiguous. The CDR3 totals 12 residues. Germline CDR1 is MNHNS and CDR2 is SASEGT. CDR3 sequence: CACRYSNQPQHF. CDR3 sequence (DNA): TGTGCGTGCAGATATAGCAATCAGCCCCAGCATTTT.

The sample holds many counts of this clonotype. CDR3 in amino acids: CASSLALTGADEQFF. The DNA for the CDR3 is TGTGCCAGCAGCTTAGCGCTTACGGGGGCGGATGAGCAGTTCTTC. This chain joins TRBV7-9 and TRBJ2-1, with D tentatively TRBD1 or TRBD2 (6 bases each). Trimming shortened V by 0 bases and J by 8 bases, and 14 bases separated the two germline ends. Per the germline V gene, CDR1 is SEHNR and CDR2 is FQNEAQ (reference sequence). This CDR3 region has 15 residues.

This clonotype has at least ten counts. This chain uses TRBV27 with TRBJ1-4, with 7 bases that match TRBD1. The CDR3 length is 15 residues. The V gene's germline CDR1 is MNHEY and CDR2 SMNVEV (reference sequence). The ends lost 5 bases at V and 4 bases at J; junction bases unmatched: 7. The CDR3 loop is CASSRRAGGNEKLFF. The CDR3 DNA reads as TGTGCCAGCAGTAGAAGGGCAGGGGGTAATGAAAAACTGTTTTTT.

This clonotype has only a few counts. The V and J genes are TRBV30 and TRBJ2-5; D gene uncertain. With 0 bases removed from V and 0 bases from J, the gap between germline ends came to 14 bases. The V gene's germline CDR1 is GTSNPN and CDR2 SVGIG (reference sequence). The CDR3 sequence is 16 residues long. The CDR3, as DNA: TGTGCCTGGAGTGTACGCCGCTGGCCGGACCAAGAGACCCAGTACTTC. Translation gives CAWSVRRWPDQETQYF. Filled out from reference TRBV30 and TRBJ2-5, the complete variable domain reads SQTIHQWPATLVQPVGSPLSLECTVEGTSNPNLYWYRQAAGRGLQLLFYSVGIGQISSEVPQNLSASRPQDRQFILSSKKLLLSDSGFYLCAWSVRRWPDQETQYFGPGTRLLVL.

This clonotype was counted a few times. This chain uses TRBV27 with TRBJ2-7, with 9 bases lining up with TRBD1. Per germline, CDR1 MNHEY and CDR2 SMNVEV (reference sequence). Trimming took 4 bases from V and 6 from J; bases not matched to a gene: 4. This CDR3 is 13 amino acids long. CDR3 coding DNA: TGTGCCAGCAGTTCCAGGACAGGGGCCGAGCAGTACTTC. Its translation: CASSSRTGAEQYF.

The rearrangement uses TRBV30 and TRBJ2-1; perhaps D is TRBD1 or TRBD2 (5 bases each). Germline CDR1 reads GTSNPN; CDR2 reads SVGIG (reference sequence). V lost 4 bases to trimming and J lost 10 bases, with 11 bases between them. This CDR3 is built from 11 residues. The CDR3 DNA reads as TGTGCCTGGACCCCCGGGGCCGAGCAGTTCTTC. It specifies CAWTPGAEQFF. The whole variable domain, remainder taken from reference TRBV30 and TRBJ2-1, is SQTIHQWPATLVQPVGSPLSLECTVEGTSNPNLYWYRQAAGRGLQLLFYSVGIGQISSEVPQNLSASRPQDRQFILSSKKLLLSDSGFYLCAWTPGAEQFFGPGTRLTVL.

The table lists this clonotype with many counts. The chain recombines TRBV7-9 with TRBJ2-1; perhaps TRBD2 as D (6 bases). Deletions cut 5 bases from V and 4 bases from J, with 12 bases between. Germline CDR1 SEHNR, CDR2 FQNEAQ (reference sequence). The CDR3 loop spans 14 amino acids. This CDR3 is CASSTSGLYNEQFF. The CDR3 DNA reads TGTGCCAGCAGCACTTCGGGACTTTACAATGAGCAGTTCTTC.

This clonotype was picked up many times. The chain links TRBV6-1 to TRBJ1-1; 9 bases line up with TRBD1. The CDR3 length is 14 residues. Germline values: CDR1 MNHNS, CDR2 SASEGT. V dropped 8 bases and J dropped 1; count of bases not matched to a gene: 5. The CDR3 here is CASWDRAANTEAFF. The CDR3 region has the DNA TGTGCCAGCTGGGACAGGGCAGCGAACACTGAAGCTTTCTTT.

This clonotype was picked up many times. The CDR3 reads CASSIGSKNIQYF. The CDR3 coding sequence is TGTGCCAGCAGCATCGGTAGCAAAAACATTCAGTACTTC. The rearrangement joins TRBV11-1 to TRBJ2-4, with D uncertain. Germline V CDR1 and CDR2: SGHAT, FQDESV (reference sequence). The CDR3 contains 13 residues. V lost 5 bases, J lost 3 bases, and 8 bases lay in between.

This clonotype was counted many times. V gene TRBV27 combines with J gene TRBJ1-1; possibly TRBD1 for D (5 bases). V was cut by 4 bases and J by 3 bases, with 12 bases left in between. Germline CDR1 is MNHEY and CDR2 is SMNVEV (reference sequence). This CDR3 is 14 amino acids long. CDR3 sequence (DNA): TGTGCCAGCAGTTCCCGGGAGGGGTACACTGAAGCTTTCTTT. Protein sequence: CASSSREGYTEAFF.

This clonotype was recorded many times. V and J are TRBV20-1 and TRBJ2-1; TRBD2 matches at 16 bases. The V gene end was trimmed by 5 bases and the J gene end by 10 bases; junction bases not matched to a gene: 5. Germline CDR1 reads DFQATT; CDR2 reads SNEGSKA (reference sequence). The CDR3 extends over 14 amino acids. The CDR3 DNA follows: TGCAGTGCTCCGGGACTAGCGGGAGGGGTAGAGCAGTTCTTC. It is translated as CSAPGLAGGVEQFF.

In its sample, this clonotype was seen a few times. The chain joins TRBV20-1 to TRBJ2-3; a weak D match, TRBD2 (5 bases). This CDR3 spans 15 amino acids. CDR1 is DFQATT, CDR2 SNEGSKA, per germline (reference sequence). Trimming pared 6 bases from V and 1 base from J, leaving 17 bases between. The CDR3, as DNA: TGCAGTGCCCTTAGCGCCAAGTCAGGCACAGATACGCAGTATTTT. Protein product: CSALSAKSGTDTQYF.

In its sample, this clonotype was seen many times. The CDR3 loop is CSARDLETQYF. The DNA for the CDR3 is TGCAGTGCTAGAGATCTAGAGACCCAGTACTTC. The chain combines TRBV20-1 with TRBJ2-5, with D uncertain. The CDR3 totals 11 residues. Germline CDR1 and CDR2: DFQATT and SNEGSKA (reference sequence). The V end was cut by 0 bases, the J end by 4 bases, with 3 bases between.

There are many counts of this clonotype. The chain joins TRBV30 to TRBJ1-4; the match to TRBD1 covers 8 bases. Germline V gene lookup returns CDR1 GTSNPN and CDR2 SVGIG (reference sequence). CDR3 length equals 13 residues. Trimming took 3 bases from V and 7 from J; bases not matched to a gene: 4. The CDR3 is CAWRTGVGEKLFF. For the CDR3, the DNA is TGTGCCTGGAGGACAGGGGTGGGTGAAAAACTGTTTTTT.

At least ten counts were recorded for this clonotype. The chain has TRBV6-1 and TRBJ1-5; 11 bases are shared with TRBD1. Germline CDR1 is MNHNS and CDR2 is SASEGT. The CDR3 runs to 15 residues. The V and J ends lost 6 bases and 2 bases, in that order; junction bases with no gene match: 3. CDR3 nucleotides: TGTGCCAGCAGCTGGACAGGGGGCGGCAATCAGCCCCAGCATTTT. Its protein product is CASSWTGGGNQPQHF.

The chain has TRBV5-4 and TRBJ2-1, with 8 bases that match TRBD2. Germline V lookup: CDR1 SGHNT, CDR2 YYREEE (reference sequence). With V trimmed by 5 bases and J by 6 bases, 13 bases remained unmatched. This CDR3 region has 16 residues. As DNA, the CDR3 is TGTGCCAGCAGTCCGAGAATGGCGGGAGGCATCAATGAGCAGTTCTTC. Encoded protein: CASSPRMAGGINEQFF.

This clonotype was detected ten times or more. The J gene is TRBJ2-2, the V gene TRBV28, with 9 bases fitting TRBD2. This CDR3 is 15 amino acids long. Trimming took 5 bases from V and 6 from J; bases not matched to a gene: 7. Germline V gene lookup returns CDR1 MDHEN and CDR2 SYDVKM. The CDR3 protein is CASSRIAGESGELFF. The CDR3, as DNA: TGTGCCAGCAGTCGAATAGCGGGAGAATCCGGGGAGCTGTTTTTT.

J is TRBJ2-7 and V is TRBV20-1; TRBD2 is a possible D gene (5 bases). From germline, CDR1 is DFQATT and CDR2 SNEGSKA (reference sequence). The CDR3 runs 14 residues. Trimming shortened V by 6 bases and J by 2 bases, and 17 bases separated the two germline ends. CDR3 amino acids: CSASPPGSTYEQYF. CDR3 in DNA: TGCAGTGCCTCTCCCCCGGGATCTACCTACGAGCAGTACTTC.

Turning to this clonotype: The missing conserved phenylalanine or tryptophan at the end of this CDR3 makes a read error likely. V is TRBV28 and J is TRBJ2-7; 8 bases are shared with TRBD1. CDR3 length: 18 amino acids. After removal of 3 bases from V and 5 bases from J, the junction contained 18 bases not matched to a gene. The germline V gene has CDR1 MDHEN and CDR2 SYDVKM. CDR3: CASSFGEGTGGFWDEQYL. CDR3 sequence (DNA): TGTGCCAGCAGTTTCGGTGAGGGGACAGGTGGGTTTTGGGACGAGCAGTACCTC.

The chain couples TRBV9 to TRBJ2-1; the match to TRBD2 covers 9 bases. V lost 0 bases to trimming and J lost 7 bases; unmatched junction nucleotides: 8. The CDR3 totals 16 residues. The germline CDR1 and CDR2 sequences are SGDLS and YYNGEE. The CDR3 DNA is TGTGCCAGCAGCGTAGGGGGCGGGAGGGCCTCTAATGAGCAGTTCTTC. It encodes CASSVGGGRASNEQFF. Drawing the rest from reference TRBV9 and TRBJ2-1, the complete variable domain is DSGVTQTPKHLITATGQRVTLRCSPRSGDLSVYWYQQSLDQGLQFLIQYYNGEERAKGNILERFSAQQFPDLHSELNLSSLELGDSALYFCASSVGGGRASNEQFFGPGTRLTVL.

This sequence joins TRBV7-9 and TRBJ2-3; weak D call: TRBD2 (5 bases). The V gene lost 5 bases and the J gene lost 2 bases, with 14 bases spanning the gap. From germline, CDR1 is SEHNR and CDR2 FQNEAQ (reference sequence). This CDR3 region has 15 residues. The CDR3 sequence: CASSRRRGDTDTQYF. For the CDR3, the DNA is TGTGCCAGCAGCCGCAGACGGGGAGACACAGATACGCAGTATTTT.